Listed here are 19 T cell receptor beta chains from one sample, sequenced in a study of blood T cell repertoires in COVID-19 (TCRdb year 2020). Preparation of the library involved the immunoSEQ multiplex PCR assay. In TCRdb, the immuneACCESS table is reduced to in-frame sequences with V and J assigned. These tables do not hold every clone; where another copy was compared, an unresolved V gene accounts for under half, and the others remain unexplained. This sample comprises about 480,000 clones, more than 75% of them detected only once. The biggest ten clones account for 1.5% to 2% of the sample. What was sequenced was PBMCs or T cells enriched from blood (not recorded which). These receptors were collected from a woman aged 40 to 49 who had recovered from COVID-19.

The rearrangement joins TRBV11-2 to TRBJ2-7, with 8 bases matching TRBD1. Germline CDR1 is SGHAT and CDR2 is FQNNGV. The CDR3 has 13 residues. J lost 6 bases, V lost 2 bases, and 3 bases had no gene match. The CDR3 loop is CASSLRTGSEQYF. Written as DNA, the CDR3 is TGTGCCAGCAGCTTACGGACAGGGTCCGAGCAGTACTTC. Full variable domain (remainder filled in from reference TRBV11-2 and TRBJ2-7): EAGVAQSPRYKIIEKRQSVAFWCNPISGHATLYWYQQILGQGPKLLIQFQNNGVVDDSQLPKDRFSAERLKGVDSTLKIQPAKLEDSAVYLCASSLRTGSEQYFGPGTRLTVT.

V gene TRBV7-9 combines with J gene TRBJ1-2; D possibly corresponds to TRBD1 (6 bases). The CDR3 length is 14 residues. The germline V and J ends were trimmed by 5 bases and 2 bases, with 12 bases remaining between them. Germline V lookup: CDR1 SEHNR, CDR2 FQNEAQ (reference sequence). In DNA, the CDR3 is TGTGCCAGCAGCACTTACCAGGGGAACTATGGCTACACCTTC. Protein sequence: CASSTYQGNYGYTF.

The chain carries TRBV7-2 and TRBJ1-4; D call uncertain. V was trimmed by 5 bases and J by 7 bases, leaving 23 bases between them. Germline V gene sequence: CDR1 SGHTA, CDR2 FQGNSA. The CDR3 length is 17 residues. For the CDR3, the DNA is TGTGCCAGCAGCCACGCTATACACCCCCGGGGTCGTGAAAAACTGTTTTTT. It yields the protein CASSHAIHPRGREKLFF.

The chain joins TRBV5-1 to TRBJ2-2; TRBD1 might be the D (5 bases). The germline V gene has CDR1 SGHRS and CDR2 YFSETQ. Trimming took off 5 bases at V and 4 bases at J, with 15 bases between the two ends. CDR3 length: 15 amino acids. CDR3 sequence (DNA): TGCGCCAGCAGATTTCCCGGACAAACCACCGGGGAGCTGTTTTTT. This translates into CASRFPGQTTGELFF.

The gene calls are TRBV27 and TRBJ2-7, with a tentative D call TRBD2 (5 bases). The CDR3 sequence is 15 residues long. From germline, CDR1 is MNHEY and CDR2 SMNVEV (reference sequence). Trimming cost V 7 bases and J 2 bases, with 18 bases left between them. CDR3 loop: CASKPHGGGPYEQYF. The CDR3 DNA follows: TGTGCCAGCAAACCCCATGGCGGAGGCCCCTACGAGCAGTACTTC.

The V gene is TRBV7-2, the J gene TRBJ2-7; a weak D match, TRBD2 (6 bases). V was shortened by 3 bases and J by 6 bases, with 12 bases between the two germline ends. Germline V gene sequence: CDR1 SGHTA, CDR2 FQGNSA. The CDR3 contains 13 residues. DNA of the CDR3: TGTGCCAGCAGCTTTACTAGCTTCGGCGAGCAGTACTTC. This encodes CASSFTSFGEQYF.

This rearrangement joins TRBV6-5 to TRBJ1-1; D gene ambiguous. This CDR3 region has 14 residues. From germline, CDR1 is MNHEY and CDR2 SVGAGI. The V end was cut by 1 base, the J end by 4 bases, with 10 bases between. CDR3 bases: TGTGCCAGCAGTTACTGGTCCATCGGCACTGAAGCTTTCTTT. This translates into CASSYWSIGTEAFF.

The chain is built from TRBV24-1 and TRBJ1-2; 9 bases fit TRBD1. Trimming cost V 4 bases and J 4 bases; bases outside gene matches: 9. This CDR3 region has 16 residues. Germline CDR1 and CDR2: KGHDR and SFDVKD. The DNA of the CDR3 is TGTGCCACCAGTGACTCCACAGGGGGCGCTGGCTATGGCTACACCTTC. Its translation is CATSDSTGGAGYGYTF.

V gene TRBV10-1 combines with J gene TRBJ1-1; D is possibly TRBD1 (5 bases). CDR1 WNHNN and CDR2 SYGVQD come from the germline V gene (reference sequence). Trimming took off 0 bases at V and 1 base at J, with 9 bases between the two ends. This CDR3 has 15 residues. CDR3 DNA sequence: TGCGCCAGCAGTGAGTCAGGAGACAGGAACACTGAAGCTTTCTTT. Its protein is CASSESGDRNTEAFF.

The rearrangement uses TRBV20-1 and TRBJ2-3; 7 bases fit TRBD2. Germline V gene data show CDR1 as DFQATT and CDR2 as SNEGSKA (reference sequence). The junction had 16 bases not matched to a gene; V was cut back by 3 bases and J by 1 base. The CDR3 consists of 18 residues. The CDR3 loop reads CSASSVHRDYQGTDTQYF. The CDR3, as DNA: TGCAGTGCTAGTTCAGTCCACCGGGACTATCAAGGCACAGATACGCAGTATTTT.

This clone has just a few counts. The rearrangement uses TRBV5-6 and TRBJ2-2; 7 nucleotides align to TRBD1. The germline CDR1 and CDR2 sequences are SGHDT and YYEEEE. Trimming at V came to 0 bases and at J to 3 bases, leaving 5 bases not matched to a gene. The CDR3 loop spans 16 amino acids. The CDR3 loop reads CASSLEGQRYTGELFF. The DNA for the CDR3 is TGTGCCAGCAGCTTGGAGGGACAGAGATACACCGGGGAGCTGTTTTTT.

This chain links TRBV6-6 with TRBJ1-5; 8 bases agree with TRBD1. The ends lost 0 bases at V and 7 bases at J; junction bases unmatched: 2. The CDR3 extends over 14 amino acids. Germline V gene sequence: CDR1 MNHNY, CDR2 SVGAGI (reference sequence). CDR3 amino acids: CASSYSTGDQPQHF. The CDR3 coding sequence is TGTGCCAGCAGTTACTCGACAGGGGACCAGCCCCAGCATTTT.

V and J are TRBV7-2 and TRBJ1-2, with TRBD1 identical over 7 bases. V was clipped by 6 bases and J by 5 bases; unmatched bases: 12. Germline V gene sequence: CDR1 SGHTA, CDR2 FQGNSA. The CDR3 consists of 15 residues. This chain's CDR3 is CASRRDLGQVYGYTF. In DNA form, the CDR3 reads TGTGCCAGCAGGCGTGACCTTGGACAGGTGTATGGCTACACCTTC. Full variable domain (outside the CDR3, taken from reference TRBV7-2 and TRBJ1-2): GAGVSQSPSNKVTEKGKDVELRCDPISGHTALYWYRQSLGQGLEFLIYFQGNSAPDKSGLPSDRFSAERTGGSVSTLTIQRTQQEDSAVYLCASRRDLGQVYGYTFGSGTRLTVV.

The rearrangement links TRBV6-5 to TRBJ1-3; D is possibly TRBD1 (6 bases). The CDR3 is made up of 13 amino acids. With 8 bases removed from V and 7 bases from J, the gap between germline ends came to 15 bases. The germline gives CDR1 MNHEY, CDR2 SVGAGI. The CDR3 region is CASPDSLGNTIYF. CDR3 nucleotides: TGTGCCAGCCCGGACAGCCTCGGGAACACCATATATTTT.

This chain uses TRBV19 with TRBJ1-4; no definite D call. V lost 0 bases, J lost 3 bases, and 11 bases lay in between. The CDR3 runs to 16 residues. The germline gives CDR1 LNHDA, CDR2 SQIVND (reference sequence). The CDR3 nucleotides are TGTGCCAGTAGTATAGATCTGGAGGGAGCTAATGAAAAACTGTTTTTT. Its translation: CASSIDLEGANEKLFF.

Here the CDR3 reads CASSNSRRAGELFF. CDR3 coding DNA: TGTGCCAGCAGTAATTCCAGGAGGGCCGGGGAGCTGTTTTTT. The chain couples TRBV6-5 to TRBJ2-2, with a tentative D call TRBD2 (6 bases). Germline CDR1 reads MNHEY; CDR2 reads SVGAGI. The CDR3 runs to 14 residues. V was clipped by 5 bases and J by 6 bases, with 13 bases between them.

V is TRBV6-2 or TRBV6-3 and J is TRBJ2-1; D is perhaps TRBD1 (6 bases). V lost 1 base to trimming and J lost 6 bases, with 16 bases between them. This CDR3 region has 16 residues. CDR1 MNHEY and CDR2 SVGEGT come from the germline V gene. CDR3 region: CASSYLARGMGNEQFF. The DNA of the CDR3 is TGTGCCAGCAGTTACTTGGCTAGGGGGATGGGCAATGAGCAGTTCTTC.

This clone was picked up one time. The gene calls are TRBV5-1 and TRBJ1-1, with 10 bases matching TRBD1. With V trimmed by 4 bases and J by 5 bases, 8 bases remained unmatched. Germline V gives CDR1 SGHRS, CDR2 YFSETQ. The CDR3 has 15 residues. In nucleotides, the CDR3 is TGCGCCAGCAGCAGGGACAGGGGTTGGTCGACTGAAGCTTTCTTT. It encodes CASSRDRGWSTEAFF.

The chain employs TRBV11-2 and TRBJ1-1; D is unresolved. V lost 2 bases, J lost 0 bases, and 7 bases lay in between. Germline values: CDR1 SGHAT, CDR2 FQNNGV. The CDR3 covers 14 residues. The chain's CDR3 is CASSLNSMNTEAFF. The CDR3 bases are TGTGCCAGCAGCTTAAACAGCATGAACACTGAAGCTTTCTTT.